The rows below give T cell receptor beta chains drawn from one sample of a study of T cells in Graves' hyperthyroidism and ophthalmopathy. MiXCR, applied by TCRdb to the multiplex PCR reads, yields one record per CDR3 protein. The data contain around 450,000 distinct CDR3 sequences, about an eighth of them singletons. Sequenced sample: blood. These receptors were taken from a woman younger than 35 with Graves' hyperthyroidism. The CDR3 runs from the conserved cysteine through the conserved F or W. The D gene is left open where the match is weak. Clone size is given for some rows only: seen once, a few or many times, or a class if the clone is expanded.

V gene	D gene	J gene	clone size	CDR3 DNA	CDR3 protein
TRBV20-1	TRBD2	TRBJ2-1	many	TGCAGTGCTAGAGATCAGGCTAGCGGGAGCTTCAATGAGCAGTTCTTC	CSARDQASGSFNEQFF
TRBV18	TRBD1	TRBJ2-1	many	TGTGCCAGCTCACCACTGGGGACAGTCGAAGTATCCTACAATGAGCAGTTCTTC	CASSPLGTVEVSYNEQFF
TRBV29-1	NA	TRBJ2-7	many	TGCAGCGTAGTTGGATCGTCCTACGAGCAGTACTTC	CSVVGSSYEQYF
TRBV28	NA	TRBJ1-5	few	TGTGCCAGCAGCCCCATAGATCAGCCCCAGCATTTT	CASSPIDQPQHF
TRBV20-1	TRBD1	TRBJ1-3	NA	TGCAGCGCAAGGGGGCCCCCTGGAAACACCATATATTTT	CSARGPPGNTIYF
TRBV2	TRBD1	TRBJ1-5	many	TGTGCCAGCAGTGAAGGCAGGGGGCATCCTCAGCCCCAGCATTTT	CASSEGRGHPQPQHF
TRBV9	NA	TRBJ1-5	few	TGTGCCAGCAGCGCTACACCTTTCAGTAATCAGCCCCAGCATTTT	CASSATPFSNQPQHF
TRBV27	TRBD2	TRBJ2-1	many	TGTGCCAGCAGTTTCAAGCGGGAAATCTACAATGAGCAGTTCTTC	CASSFKREIYNEQFF
TRBV11-2	NA	TRBJ2-7	many	TGTGCCAGCAGCTTAGATCCGGCCTCCTACGAGCAGTACTTC	CASSLDPASYEQYF
TRBV20-1	TRBD2	TRBJ2-1	few	TGCAGTGCTAGAGATCCAGGACTAGCGGGAACACTATCCAATGAGCAGTTCTTC	CSARDPGLAGTLSNEQFF
TRBV2	TRBD1	TRBJ2-6	NA	TGTGCCAGCAGTGTTAGGACAGGGGAATCGTCTGGGGCCAACGTCCTGACTTTC	CASSVRTGESSGANVLTF
TRBV2	NA	TRBJ2-6	NA	TGTGCCAGCAGGACAGTTTTTTCTGGGGCCAACGTCCTGACTTTC	CASRTVFSGANVLTF
TRBV4-1	NA	TRBJ2-5	few	TGCGCCAGCAGCCAAGATGTCGGGGCCCAGTACTTC	CASSQDVGAQYF
TRBV2	NA	TRBJ1-1	many	TGTGCCAGCAGTGAATACGGGGAGCCCACTGAAGCTTTCTTT	CASSEYGEPTEAFF
TRBV30	NA	TRBJ2-2	many	TGTGCCTGGCGAGGGGACTTAGACACCGGGGAGCTGTTTTTT	CAWRGDLDTGELFF
TRBV6-1	TRBD2	TRBJ2-7	many	TGTGCCAGCAGTAGCGGGAGGGGGGCGTACGAGCAGTACTTC	CASSSGRGAYEQYF
TRBV11-2	TRBD1	TRBJ2-2	many	TGTGCCAGCAGCGCGACAGGGGGCGGGGAGCTGTTTTTT	CASSATGGGELFF
TRBV27	NA	TRBJ2-3	many	TGTGCCAGCGGGGGGGCTAGCACAGATACGCAGTATTTT	CASGGASTDTQYF
TRBV27	NA	TRBJ1-5	few	TGTGCCAGCAGATCAGGGGCTGGGAATCAGCCCCAGCATTTT	CASRSGAGNQPQHF
TRBV12-3/TRBV12-4	TRBD1	TRBJ1-2	many	TGTGCCAGCAGCGCCAGGGGGTCGAACTATGGCTACACCTTC	CASSARGSNYGYTF
TRBV7-9	NA	TRBJ2-3	many	TGTGCCAGCAGCTTCCCTGACAGATACACAGATACGCAGTATTTT	CASSFPDRYTDTQYF
TRBV27	NA	TRBJ2-7	few	TGTGCCAGCAGCCCCGGATCCCTCTACGAGCAGTACTTC	CASSPGSLYEQYF
TRBV7-2	NA	TRBJ1-4	NA	TGTGCCAGTATGACCGTCCCGGGACAAGAACTGGCAACTAATGAAAAACTGTTTTTT	CASMTVPGQELATNEKLFF
TRBV24-1	NA	TRBJ2-7	many	TGTGCCACCAGCTTTGACGGTCACGAGCAGTACTTC	CATSFDGHEQYF
TRBV4-3	NA	TRBJ2-7	many	TGCGCCAGCAGCCAAGTGCAAGGAACCTACGAGCAGTACTTC	CASSQVQGTYEQYF
TRBV19	NA	TRBJ1-5	NA	TGTGCCAGTAGTATTAGCCAGGGCGGCAATCAGCCCCGGCATTTT	CASSISQGGNQPRHF
TRBV20-1	NA	TRBJ1-1	few	TGCAGTGCTAGAGCATTCCAGGGATTGAACACTGAAGCTTTCTTT	CSARAFQGLNTEAFF
TRBV28	NA	TRBJ1-5	many	TGTGCCAGCAGGTACCCGGGGGATCAGCCCCAGCATTTT	CASRYPGDQPQHF
TRBV6-2/TRBV6-3	NA	TRBJ1-1	many	TGTGCCAGCAGTTACTCGGACAGCTTGAACACTGAAGCTTTCTTT	CASSYSDSLNTEAFF
TRBV5-1	TRBD2	TRBJ2-3	many	TGCGCCAGCAGCGGAGCGGGAGACGTTGCAGATACGCAGTATTTT	CASSGAGDVADTQYF
TRBV6-1	NA	TRBJ1-2	NA	TGTGCCAGCAGTGAATCCGGGGTTGACTATGGCTACACCTTC	CASSESGVDYGYTF
TRBV9	TRBD1	TRBJ1-1	NA	TGTGCCAGCAGCGCAACCCCGAGGGACAGCCGAGGAGCTTTCTTT	CASSATPRDSRGAFF
TRBV28	TRBD2	TRBJ2-7	many	TGTGCCAGCAGTTTATATGGGCTAGCGGGAAGCTACGAGCAGTACTTC	CASSLYGLAGSYEQYF
TRBV20-1	NA	TRBJ1-5	few	TGCAGTGCTAAGGACAGAGGAGGCAATCAGCCCCAGCATTTT	CSAKDRGGNQPQHF
TRBV27	NA	TRBJ2-1	many	TGTGCCAGCGGGAACCTTGACAATGAGCAGTTCTTC	CASGNLDNEQFF
TRBV18	NA	TRBJ1-1	many	TGTGCCAGCTCGCCCCGCCAACTCACGAACACTGAAGCTTTCTTT	CASSPRQLTNTEAFF
TRBV7-3	TRBD2	TRBJ2-1	few	TGTGCCAGCAGCTTAACCAGGGGGCTAGCGGGAGGTGAGCAGTTCTTC	CASSLTRGLAGGEQFF
TRBV11-2	TRBD2	TRBJ2-3	many	TGTGCCAGCAGCTCCTCCTATTCGACTAGCGGGAAAATGGATACGCAGTATTTT	CASSSSYSTSGKMDTQYF
TRBV7-9	TRBD2	TRBJ2-5	NA	TGTGCCGGCAGCCAAGGTCTAGCGGGAGTAGGCGAGACCCAGTACTTC	CAGSQGLAGVGETQYF
TRBV6-2/TRBV6-3	NA	TRBJ2-7	many	TGTGCCAGCAGGACGGGGGATTGGCGCGAGCAGTACTTC	CASRTGDWREQYF
TRBV12-3/TRBV12-4	TRBD1	TRBJ1-2	many	TGTGCCAGCACTAGACAGGGGGCAAACTATGGCTACACCTTC	CASTRQGANYGYTF
TRBV27	NA	TRBJ1-2	NA	TGTGCCAGCAAAGACAGGCCGCCTAACTATGGCTACACCTTC	CASKDRPPNYGYTF
TRBV5-1	TRBD2	TRBJ2-5	NA	TGCGCCAGCAGCCGCAGGGAGGGCGAGACCCAGTACTTC	CASSRREGETQYF
TRBV19	NA	TRBJ2-7	few	TGTGCCAGTAGTATAACGGTGGGACCCACCTACGAGCAGTACTTC	CASSITVGPTYEQYF
TRBV7-9	NA	TRBJ2-1	few	TGTGCCAGCAGCTTAACCAGGGGTTCGGACAATGAGCAGTTCTTC	CASSLTRGSDNEQFF
TRBV18	NA	TRBJ1-2	NA	TGTGCCAGCTCACCACAGATGACTGCCAGTGACGGCTACACCTTC	CASSPQMTASDGYTF
TRBV11-2	TRBD1	TRBJ2-2	many	TGTGCCAGCAGCTGGAGGACAGGGGGTGGAACCGGGGAGCTGTTTTTT	CASSWRTGGGTGELFF
TRBV6-2/TRBV6-3	NA	TRBJ2-1	many	TGTGCCAGCAGTTACTCGAACGGACTCGCCGCCGGCTCCTACAATGAGCAGTTCTTC	CASSYSNGLAAGSYNEQFF
TRBV11-1	NA	TRBJ1-1	many	TGTGCCAGCAGCCGCGGGACGTTGAACACTGAAGCTTTCTTT	CASSRGTLNTEAFF
TRBV11-2	NA	TRBJ2-7	many	TGTGCCAGCAGCTTAGAATATGGCCTTTGGGGGGCCGAGGAAGGCGAGCAGTACTTC	CASSLEYGLWGAEEGEQYF
TRBV5-6	NA	TRBJ2-7	many	TGTGCCAGCACCGGACGGGGTGCTCTAGGAGTTATTCACGAGCAGTACTTC	CASTGRGALGVIHEQYF
TRBV20-1	NA	TRBJ2-7	few	TGCAGTGCTATGCCCCTCCGGGTGGGCGAGCAGTACTTC	CSAMPLRVGEQYF
TRBV7-9	NA	TRBJ1-3	few	TGTGCCAGCAGCCCTGCCTGGGCTGGAAACACCATATATTTT	CASSPAWAGNTIYF